These 24 T cell receptor beta chains were all obtained from the same sample, sequenced in a study of blood T cells in healthy people across ages (dated by TCRdb to 2013 to 2016). Preparation of the library involved 5' RACE. Sequencing was performed on an Illumina HiSeq 2500. The second PCR ran for roughly 7 to 12 cycles and used a J-beta primer mix along with a sample-barcoded 5' primer. Starting from the raw public reads, TCRdb applied fastp trimming at Q25, assembled clones with MiXCR and retained in-frame beta chains. Duplicate CDR3 protein sequences are folded into a single record with the most common DNA and genes. The sample records under 2 million distinct CDR3 sequences, around 35% of which are singletons. The ten top clones hold around 11% of the sample. The sequenced material came from blood. Receptors originate from a woman aged 30 to 39 in good health.

The gene calls are TRBV12-3 or TRBV12-4 and TRBJ2-2; 10 nucleotides agree with TRBD1. J lost 4 bases, V lost 6 bases, and 5 bases had no gene match. The CDR3 extends over 15 amino acids. CDR3: CASRGQGIGTGELFF. CDR3 nucleotides: TGTGCCAGCAGGGGACAGGGGATAGGCACCGGGGAGCTGTTTTTT.

J is TRBJ2-7 and V is TRBV5-1; D is uncertain. V lost 3 bases, J lost 1 base, and 14 bases lay in between. The CDR3 length is 15 residues. CDR1 SGHRS and CDR2 YFSETQ come from the germline V gene. CDR3 protein: CASSSEPDGSYEQYF. The DNA for the CDR3 is TGCGCCAGCAGCTCGGAGCCGGATGGATCCTACGAGCAGTACTTC.

The chain couples TRBV27 to TRBJ2-7; D remains unclear. The CDR3 loop spans 14 amino acids. The ends were cut back, 2 bases at V and 2 bases at J, with 10 bases in the middle. CDR1 and CDR2 (germline): MNHEY, SMNVEV (reference sequence). CDR3 coding DNA: TGTGCCAGCAGTTTACTAGGAACGACCTACGAGCAGTACTTC. As protein: CASSLLGTTYEQYF.

This chain joins TRBV6-4 and TRBJ2-1, with D possibly TRBD2 on 6 matching bases. The ends were cut back, 8 bases at V and 4 bases at J, with 18 bases in the middle. The CDR3 contains 15 residues. Germline CDR1 reads MRHNA; CDR2 reads SNTAGT. DNA for the CDR3: TGTGCCAGCCAACCGGGACTCCCCACTTACAATGAGCAGTTCTTC. It encodes CASQPGLPTYNEQFF.

The CDR3 DNA reads as TGTGCCAGCAGTTATAAGGGGGAGACTGAAGCTTTCTTT. Translating it yields CASSYKGETEAFF. The chain is built from TRBV27 and TRBJ1-1, with a weak D call TRBD1 (6 bases). The CDR3 loop spans 13 amino acids. Trimming shortened V by 4 bases and J by 5 bases, and 11 bases separated the two germline ends. Germline assignment: CDR1 MNHEY and CDR2 SMNVEV (reference sequence).

The table lists this clonotype with a few counts. V is TRBV12-3 or TRBV12-4 and J is TRBJ2-3, with TRBD1 identical over 7 bases. This CDR3 has 15 residues. V lost 2 bases, J lost 5 bases, and 7 bases stayed unmatched. The CDR3 DNA reads TGTGCCAGCAGTTTATTTCTTGGGGACAGAGATACGCAGTATTTT. Protein sequence: CASSLFLGDRDTQYF.

This clonotype was seen at least ten times. The chain uses TRBV20-1 and TRBJ2-7; D uncertain. The CDR3 is made up of 15 amino acids. The ends were cut back, 6 bases at V and 0 bases at J, with 18 bases in the middle. Germline V gene sequence: CDR1 DFQATT, CDR2 SNEGSKA (reference sequence). CDR3 loop: CSAKDPSRSSYEQYF. As DNA, the CDR3 is TGCAGTGCGAAAGACCCGTCGAGGAGCTCCTACGAGCAGTACTTC.

The chain couples TRBV6-5 to TRBJ1-2; D uncertain. Deletions cut 0 bases from V and 1 base from J, with 9 bases between. CDR3 length: 15 residues. Germline loops: CDR1 MNHEY, CDR2 SVGAGI. Written as DNA, the CDR3 is TGTGCCAGCAGTTACTCGGACGGTCTTAACTATGGCTACACCTTC. Its translation: CASSYSDGLNYGYTF.

This clonotype was detected a few times. The rearrangement joins TRBV30 to TRBJ2-7; unclear D gene. The CDR3 has 13 residues. CDR1 is GTSNPN, CDR2 SVGIG, per germline (reference sequence). V lost 2 bases, J lost 2 bases, and 10 bases lay in between. Here the CDR3 DNA reads TGTGCCTGGAGTACGGACCGGGCCTACGAGCAGTACTTC. It translates to CAWSTDRAYEQYF.

Here the CDR3 reads CASTPTSGRAYEEYF. The CDR3 region has the DNA TGTGCCAGCACCCCAACTAGCGGGAGGGCATACGAGGAGTACTTC. This chain links TRBV12-3 or TRBV12-4 with TRBJ2-5; TRBD2 matches 13 bases. V lost 7 bases to trimming and J lost 12 bases; unmatched junction nucleotides: 14. The CDR3 is 15 amino acids.

This clonotype was counted between two and nine times. The rearrangement uses TRBV11-2 and TRBJ2-7; 7 nucleotides agree with TRBD2. The CDR3 contains 14 residues. The germline V gene encodes CDR1 SGHAT and CDR2 FQNNGV. Losses at the gene ends were 4 bases for V and 4 bases for J; bases not matched to a gene: 7. Written as DNA, the CDR3 is TGTGCCAGCAGCTCCGCCCGCGGGAGTTACGAGCAGTACTTC. Protein sequence: CASSSARGSYEQYF.

The chain recombines TRBV28 with TRBJ2-7, with 7 bases aligning to TRBD2. Losses at the gene ends were 4 bases for V and 0 bases for J; bases not matched to a gene: 6. In germline, CDR1 is MDHEN, CDR2 SYDVKM. The CDR3 runs 15 residues. The CDR3 DNA is TGTGCCAGCAGTTGGCTAGCGGAGCCCTCCTACGAGCAGTACTTC. Encoded protein: CASSWLAEPSYEQYF.

The chain links TRBV30 to TRBJ2-3; 7 bases map to TRBD2. V gave up 5 bases and J gave up 6 bases; unmatched junction bases: 11. CDR3 length: 14 residues. CDR1 and CDR2 from the germline V gene are GTSNPN and SVGIG (reference sequence). This CDR3 is CAWEAGREFDTQYF. The CDR3 bases are TGTGCCTGGGAGGCGGGGCGGGAGTTTGATACGCAGTATTTT.

The chain has TRBV9 and TRBJ2-1; 8 positions match TRBD1. From germline, CDR1 is SGDLS and CDR2 YYNGEE. The CDR3 contains 18 residues. Trimming removed 4 bases from V and 5 bases from J; junction bases left unmatched: 17. The CDR3 DNA is TGTGCCAGCAGCACCTCGGACAGGGATGAGGGTAGGAACAATGAGCAGTTCTTC. Residues: CASSTSDRDEGRNNEQFF.

This clonotype was picked up a small number of times. This chain links TRBV5-1 with TRBJ2-3; TRBD1 matches 7 bases. Germline trimming cut 5 bases from V and 1 base from J; bases unmatched to any gene: 4. The CDR3 extends over 14 amino acids. In germline, CDR1 is SGHRS, CDR2 YFSETQ. CDR3 region: CASRSTGGTDTQYF. Written as DNA, the CDR3 is TGCGCCAGCAGGTCCACAGGGGGCACAGATACGCAGTATTTT. Filled out from reference TRBV5-1 and TRBJ2-3, the complete variable domain reads KAGVTQTPRYLIKTRGQQVTLSCSPISGHRSVSWYQQTPGQGLQFLFEYFSETQRNKGNFPGRFSGRQFSNSRSEMNVSTLELGDSALYLCASRSTGGTDTQYFGPGTRLTVL.

The rearrangement uses TRBV12-3 or TRBV12-4 and TRBJ1-2, with a tentative D call TRBD1 (5 bases). The CDR3 loop spans 14 amino acids. Between the trimmed V and J ends, which lost 4 bases and 1 base, there was a span of 10 bases. CDR3 sequence: CASSSSGINYGYTF. CDR3 coding DNA: TGTGCCAGCAGTTCCTCAGGGATTAACTATGGCTACACCTTC.

The chain joins TRBV7-9 to TRBJ2-7, with a tentative D call TRBD2 (5 bases). With 0 bases removed from V and 5 bases from J, the gap between germline ends came to 14 bases. The CDR3 has 15 residues. Germline V gene data show CDR1 as SEHNR and CDR2 as FQNEAQ (reference sequence). CDR3 sequence: CASSLALGLGNEQYF. CDR3 coding DNA: TGTGCCAGCAGCTTAGCTTTGGGTCTCGGGAACGAGCAGTACTTC.

This sequence joins TRBV12-3 or TRBV12-4 and TRBJ2-1; D is uncertain. The CDR3 extends over 15 amino acids. Trimming cost V 5 bases and J 4 bases, with 15 bases left between them. The CDR3 loop is CASSRVPAAYNEQFF. DNA of the CDR3: TGTGCCAGCAGTCGCGTTCCCGCGGCATACAATGAGCAGTTCTTC.

Turning to this clonotype: This may be a read error: a much more frequent sequence differs by one nucleotide. The rearrangement joins TRBV20-1 to TRBJ2-4, with 9 bases lining up with TRBD2. The DNA end favors TRBJ2-5, so the J call may be wrong. CDR3 length: 14 residues. Germline CDR1 and CDR2: DFQATT and SNEGSKA (reference sequence). The CDR3 is CSARRLADQGTQYF. The CDR3 DNA reads TGCAGTGCTCGTCGACTAGCGGACCAAGGGACCCAGTACTTC.

This clonotype was counted a few times. CDR3 in DNA: TGCGCCAGCAGTAGGCAGGGGAAAACAGATACGCAGTATTTT. Translation gives CASSRQGKTDTQYF. V gene TRBV5-1 combines with J gene TRBJ2-3, with D possibly matching TRBD1 (6 bases). The CDR3 extends over 14 amino acids. Germline V gene data show CDR1 as SGHRS and CDR2 as YFSETQ. V dropped 5 bases and J dropped 3 bases, with 13 bases sitting between them.

This clonotype was picked up one time. The DNA for the CDR3 is TGTGCCAGCAGCCCCGACGCGGGGGGCCGGGCTTTCTTT. The encoded protein is CASSPDAGGRAFF. This chain uses TRBV7-2 with TRBJ1-1; TRBD1 might be the D (6 bases). Per the germline V gene, CDR1 is SGHTA and CDR2 is FQGNSA. The CDR3 spans 13 residues. Trimming removed 5 bases from V and 11 bases from J, with 18 bases in between. Filled out from reference TRBV7-2 and TRBJ1-1, the complete variable domain reads GAGVSQSPSNKVTEKGKDVELRCDPISGHTALYWYRQSLGQGLEFLIYFQGNSAPDKSGLPSDRFSAERTGGSVSTLTIQRTQQEDSAVYLCASSPDAGGRAFFGQGTRLTVV.

The J gene is TRBJ1-2, the V gene TRBV2; D call uncertain. The germline CDR1 and CDR2 sequences are SNHLY and FYNNEI. This CDR3 has 14 residues. V lost 2 bases and J lost 4, with 11 bases in between. The chain's CDR3 is CASSEYPASYGYTF. For the CDR3, the DNA is TGTGCCAGCAGTGAATACCCGGCTTCCTATGGCTACACCTTC.

This clonotype was seen a handful of times. V is TRBV5-1 and J is TRBJ2-7; 14 bases are shared with TRBD2. CDR1 SGHRS and CDR2 YFSETQ come from the germline V gene. The CDR3 length is 19 residues. Unmatched junction bases numbered 15, after V lost 3 bases and J lost 4 bases. CDR3 sequence (DNA): TGCGCCAGCAGCTCCCAAAATCCGGGACTAGCGGGAGCGGGGTACGAGCAGTACTTC. It is translated as CASSSQNPGLAGAGYEQYF.

The V gene is TRBV6-1, the J gene TRBJ2-5; D is undetermined. Per the germline V gene, CDR1 is MNHNS and CDR2 is SASEGT. This CDR3 is built from 13 residues. V was pared by 5 bases and J by 5 bases, with 12 bases between. The CDR3 spells CASSSRRSETQYF. The CDR3 DNA reads TGTGCCAGCAGTAGTAGACGGTCGGAGACCCAGTACTTC.